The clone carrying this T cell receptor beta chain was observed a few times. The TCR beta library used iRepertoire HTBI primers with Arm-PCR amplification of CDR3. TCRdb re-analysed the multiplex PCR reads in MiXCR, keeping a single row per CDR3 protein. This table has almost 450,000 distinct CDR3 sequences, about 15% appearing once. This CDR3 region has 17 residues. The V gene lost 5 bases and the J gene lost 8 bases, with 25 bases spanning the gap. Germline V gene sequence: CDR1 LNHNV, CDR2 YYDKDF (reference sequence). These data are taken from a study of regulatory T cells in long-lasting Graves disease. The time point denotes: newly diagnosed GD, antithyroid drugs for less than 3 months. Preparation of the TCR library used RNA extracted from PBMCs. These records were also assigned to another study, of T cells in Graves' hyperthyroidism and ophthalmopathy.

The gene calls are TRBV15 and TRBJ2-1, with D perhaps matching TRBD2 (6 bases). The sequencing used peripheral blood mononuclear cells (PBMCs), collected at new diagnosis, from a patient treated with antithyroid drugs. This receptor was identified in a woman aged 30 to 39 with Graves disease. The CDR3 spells CATSLDWGVTQGDEQFF. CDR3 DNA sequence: TGTGCCACCAGCCTAGACTGGGGGGTCACCCAAGGGGATGAGCAGTTCTTC.